This T cell receptor beta chain was captured by sequencing in a study of response to subunit inactivated influenza vaccine. Findings and caveats of the study: T cells newly recruited by each seasonal influenza vaccination are few, the authors suggested.

The CDR3 is 15 residues long. Germline CDR1 is LGHNA and CDR2 is YSLEER. V dropped 1 base and J dropped 7; count of bases not matched to a gene: 6. Regarding this clonotype: Its antigen is still unknown.

One entry per CDR3 protein, called by TCRdb with MiXCR from the RT-PCR reads. The table has about 540,000 distinct CDR3 sequences, under 30% seen once; the top ten hold about 2.8%. The data also belong to a second study, concerning T cells expressing NK-cell markers. That source reports: Scientists made TCR beta cDNA using 5'RACE template switching with UMIs. In sorted CD3+CD56+NKG2C+, CD3+CD56+NKG2C- and CD3+CD56-NKG2C+ T cells, TCR beta repertoires were obtained. Most of the eight sequenced donors were classified as HCMV-seropositive, and one was classified as seronegative. NKG2C+ dominant clonotype frequencies in six donors were about 1.0-7.0% of CD8+ T cells.

The rearrangement uses TRBV4-3 and TRBJ1-2; TRBD1 matches 10 bases. The specimen was CD4+ T cells sorted from PBMCs, collected about 13 days after vaccination. The sequence was collected from a man aged 50-60 years who received an inactivated influenza vaccine. This CDR3 is CASSQAGTGEFGYTF. Written as DNA, the CDR3 is TGCGCCAGCAGCCAAGCAGGGACAGGGGAGTTTGGCTACACCTTC.